These 20 T cell receptor beta chains share one sample of origin, sequenced in a study of T cells after yellow fever vaccination. TCRdb recomputed calls from the 5' RACE reads with MiXCR, one row per CDR3 protein. Seen here are a few hundred thousand distinct CDR3 sequences, roughly a sixth observed once, and the top ten hold 17%. Specimen: PBMCs, collected less than 6 days after the first yellow fever vaccination. The source of these receptors is a young man who received the YFV17D yellow fever vaccine.

The table lists this clonotype with many counts. V gene TRBV12-3 or TRBV12-4 combines with J gene TRBJ2-1; 9 bases match TRBD1. V shed 3 bases, J shed 0 bases, and the junction held 6 bases outside the gene matches. The CDR3 contains 17 residues. CDR3 DNA sequence: TGTGCCAGCAGTTTGGGACAGGGCCCCTACTCCTACAATGAGCAGTTCTTC. Translation gives CASSLGQGPYSYNEQFF.

This chain links TRBV5-4 with TRBJ1-6; the D gene is possibly TRBD1 (5 bases). Looked up from germline, CDR1 is SGHNT and CDR2 is YYREEE (reference sequence). The CDR3 is made up of 16 amino acids. V dropped 0 bases and J dropped 6 bases, with 13 bases sitting between them. CDR3 DNA: TGTGCCAGCAGCTTGGGTAGCAGGGTACTTAATTCACCCCTCCACTTT. Amino acids: CASSLGSRVLNSPLHF.

This clonotype was seen more than once but under ten times. The chain couples TRBV24-1 to TRBJ2-4; 9 positions agree with TRBD1. Germline trimming cut 0 bases from V and 6 bases from J; bases unmatched to any gene: 2. The CDR3 is 15 residues long. Germline values: CDR1 KGHDR, CDR2 SFDVKD. CDR3 DNA: TGTGCCACCAGTGATTTGACAGGGGGCGCAAACATTCAGTACTTC. It yields the protein CATSDLTGGANIQYF.

In its sample, this clonotype was seen a few times. CDR3 region: CASSLRNSYTEAFF. The DNA for the CDR3 is TGTGCCAGCAGCTTGAGGAACAGCTACACTGAAGCTTTCTTT. The chain links TRBV5-5 to TRBJ1-1; no clear D. This CDR3 comprises 14 residues. Germline V gene data show CDR1 as SGHKS and CDR2 as YYEKEE (reference sequence). Trimming left V 1 base short and J 3 bases short, with 10 bases between.

The V and J genes are TRBV7-9 and TRBJ2-2, with 8 bases aligning to TRBD2. The ends lost 5 bases at V and 7 bases at J; junction bases unmatched: 3. Germline V gives CDR1 SEHNR, CDR2 FQNEAQ (reference sequence). The CDR3 has 13 residues. The CDR3 coding sequence is TGTGCCAGCAGCCAGACTAGCGTCGGGGAGCTGTTTTTT. Amino acid sequence: CASSQTSVGELFF.

This clonotype was counted only a few times. The genes are TRBV7-3 and TRBJ1-2; TRBD1 might be the D (6 bases). Trimming stripped 7 bases from V and 4 bases from J, with 13 bases between. The V gene's germline CDR1 is SGHTA and CDR2 FQGTGA. The CDR3 contains 13 residues. This chain's CDR3 is CASNGGQIYGYTF. CDR3 in DNA: TGTGCCAGCAACGGGGGACAAATCTATGGCTACACCTTC.

The rearrangement joins TRBV6-5 to TRBJ1-4; 11 bases line up with TRBD1. CDR1 is MNHEY, CDR2 SVGAGI, per germline. The CDR3 sequence is 16 residues long. The ends lost 6 bases at V and 6 bases at J; junction bases unmatched: 9. CDR3 residues: CASRPLPGQGDEKLFF. CDR3 nucleotide sequence: TGTGCCAGCAGGCCACTTCCGGGACAGGGGGATGAAAAACTGTTTTTT.

This clonotype was picked up a small number of times. The V and J genes are TRBV7-2 and TRBJ1-6, with 7 bases identical to TRBD1. CDR1 is SGHTA, CDR2 FQGNSA, per germline. The V gene end was trimmed by 1 base and the J gene end by 10 bases; junction bases not matched to a gene: 7. The CDR3 totals 15 residues. The CDR3 region is CASSLGGGGGSPLHF. The CDR3 coding sequence is TGTGCCAGCAGCTTAGGAGGGGGCGGAGGGTCACCCCTCCACTTT.

This clonotype was seen only a few times. This sequence joins TRBV7-9 and TRBJ2-1; 7 bases are shared with TRBD2. The germline V gene encodes CDR1 SEHNR and CDR2 FQNEAQ (reference sequence). The CDR3 is 16 amino acids. Germline trimming cut 2 bases from V and 4 bases from J; bases unmatched to any gene: 8. The CDR3 nucleotides read TGTGCCAGCAGCTTACCGCCGACTAGCTTATACAATGAGCAGTTCTTC. Translating gives CASSLPPTSLYNEQFF.

This clonotype was detected a few times. The CDR3 region is CASSYSGGQFF. CDR3 coding DNA: TGTGCCAGCAGTTACTCGGGGGGGCAGTTCTTC. This sequence joins TRBV6-2 or TRBV6-3 and TRBJ2-1; a possible D gene is TRBD2 (6 bases). The CDR3 loop spans 11 amino acids. Germline V gives CDR1 MNHEY, CDR2 SVGEGT. The V end was cut by 0 bases, the J end by 12 bases, with 6 bases between.

This clonotype has a handful of counts. V and J are TRBV2 and TRBJ2-2; maybe TRBD2 (5 bases). The CDR3 length is 13 residues. Trimming cost V 7 bases and J 4 bases, with 10 bases left between them. Germline V gene data show CDR1 as SNHLY and CDR2 as FYNNEI. CDR3 amino acids: CASTRTVTGELFF. The CDR3 DNA reads TGTGCCAGCACTAGGACTGTCACCGGGGAGCTGTTTTTT.

This clonotype was detected a few times. The chain carries TRBV6-1 and TRBJ1-5, with D uncertain. Germline CDR1 is MNHNS and CDR2 is SASEGT. Trimming took 7 bases from V and 1 from J, leaving 8 bases between them. The CDR3 loop spans 13 amino acids. The CDR3 DNA reads as TGTGCCAGCAAGAGGAAGAGCAATCAGCCCCAGCATTTT. This codes for CASKRKSNQPQHF.

The sample holds a few counts of this clonotype. The gene calls are TRBV5-1 and TRBJ2-3; no reliable D call. Germline V gene lookup returns CDR1 SGHRS and CDR2 YFSETQ. V was trimmed by 0 bases and J by 3 bases, leaving 20 bases between them. The CDR3 has 18 residues. CDR3 bases: TGCGCCAGCAGCTTGGCAGTTAGTACCTTTCGTGGAACAGATACGCAGTATTTT. The encoded protein is CASSLAVSTFRGTDTQYF.

The genes are TRBV14 and TRBJ2-1; D may correspond to TRBD1 or TRBD2 (5 bases each). Germline-derived CDR1 and CDR2 are SGHDN and FVKESK. The V gene lost 5 bases and the J gene lost 2 bases, with 16 bases spanning the gap. The CDR3 sequence is 16 residues long. Written as DNA, the CDR3 is TGTGCCAGCAGCTTATCTCATACGGGGCCCTACAATGAGCAGTTCTTC. It codes for CASSLSHTGPYNEQFF.

This clonotype was counted a few times. The rearrangement joins TRBV3-1 to TRBJ2-1; tentative D call: TRBD2 (5 bases). This CDR3 spans 15 amino acids. Germline assignment: CDR1 LGHDT and CDR2 YNNKEL (reference sequence). Trimming shortened V by 0 bases and J by 9 bases, and 15 bases separated the two germline ends. CDR3 in DNA: TGTGCCAGCAGCCAAGACGTAAGCGCGGGCAGTGAGCAGTTCTTC. Encoded protein: CASSQDVSAGSEQFF.

The chain joins TRBV18 to TRBJ2-1; 8 bases map to TRBD2. The CDR3 covers 14 residues. Germline trimming cut 2 bases from V and 8 bases from J; bases unmatched to any gene: 5. CDR1 KGHSH and CDR2 LQKENI come from the germline V gene. CDR3 residues: CASSPGTSAHEQFF. CDR3 nucleotides: TGTGCCAGCTCACCAGGGACTAGTGCTCATGAGCAGTTCTTC. The full variable domain, with the rest looked up from reference TRBV18 and TRBJ2-1, is NAGVMQNPRHLVRRRGQEARLRCSPMKGHSHVYWYRQLPEEGLKFMVYLQKENIIDESGMPKERFSAEFPKEGPSILRIQQVVRGDSAAYFCASSPGTSAHEQFFGPGTRLTVL.

This clonotype was picked up a small number of times. This chain joins TRBV20-1 and TRBJ2-7; D unresolved. The CDR3 spans 14 residues. V was clipped by 3 bases and J by 3 bases, with 15 bases between them. CDR1 is DFQATT, CDR2 SNEGSKA, per germline (reference sequence). The CDR3 spells CSASSTYTNYEQYV. Written as DNA, the CDR3 is TGCAGTGCTAGTTCGACATATACTAACTACGAGCAGTACGTC.

The sample holds a few counts of this clonotype. The rearrangement links TRBV5-1 to TRBJ2-2; 8 bases line up with TRBD1. Germline V gene sequence: CDR1 SGHRS, CDR2 YFSETQ. The CDR3 spans 17 residues. V shed 3 bases, J shed 4 bases, and the junction held 11 bases outside the gene matches. This CDR3 is CASSYLQGAQSTGELFF. In DNA form, the CDR3 reads TGCGCCAGCAGCTATTTGCAGGGGGCGCAGAGCACCGGGGAGCTGTTTTTT.

The chain has TRBV4-2 and TRBJ1-1; D gene unclear. This CDR3 spans 13 amino acids. Trimming took 1 base from V and 5 from J, leaving 8 bases between them. Per germline, CDR1 LGHNA and CDR2 YNFKEQ. The CDR3 spells CASSQVGETEAFF. CDR3 DNA sequence: TGTGCCAGCAGCCAAGTCGGGGAGACTGAAGCTTTCTTT.

This chain connects TRBV30 to TRBJ2-7; D not resolved. V was clipped by 2 bases and J by 7 bases, with 9 bases between them. CDR3 length equals 11 residues. Looked up from germline, CDR1 is GTSNPN and CDR2 is SVGIG (reference sequence). CDR3 sequence: CAWSHQGEQYF. In nucleotides, the CDR3 is TGTGCCTGGAGTCACCAAGGGGAGCAGTACTTC.